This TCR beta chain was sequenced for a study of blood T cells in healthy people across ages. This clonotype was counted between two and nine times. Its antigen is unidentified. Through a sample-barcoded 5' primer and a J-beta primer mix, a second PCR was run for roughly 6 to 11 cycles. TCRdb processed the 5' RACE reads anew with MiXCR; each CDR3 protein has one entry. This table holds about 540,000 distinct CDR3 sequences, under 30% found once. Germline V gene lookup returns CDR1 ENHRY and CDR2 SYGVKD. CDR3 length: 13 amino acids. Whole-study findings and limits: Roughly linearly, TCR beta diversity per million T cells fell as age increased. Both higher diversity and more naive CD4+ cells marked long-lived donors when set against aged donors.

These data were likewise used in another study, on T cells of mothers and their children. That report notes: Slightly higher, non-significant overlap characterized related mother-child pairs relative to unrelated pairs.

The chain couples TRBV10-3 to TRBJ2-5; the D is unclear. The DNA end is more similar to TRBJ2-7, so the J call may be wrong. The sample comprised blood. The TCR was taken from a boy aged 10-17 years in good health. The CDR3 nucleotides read TGTGCCATCAGTGGGGCAGCCGGGCGCGAGCAGTACTTC. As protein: CAISGAAGREQYF.